A single sample gave rise to the 16 T cell receptor beta chains below, sequenced in a study of tissue T cells after allogeneic stem cell transplantation. Time point specified: mouse harvest day 14 after allogeneic transplant. Mouse grafts combined 10^7 T-cell-depleted bone marrow cells with 10^6 splenic CD5+ T cells. Assay used: immunoSEQ multiplex PCR; TCRdb lists only in-frame clones, some missing. The table includes approximately 4,400 clones, about 49% detected once. Specimen: lymph node tissue. The receptors come from a female BALB/c mouse given C57BL/6 T cells with graft-versus-host disease after an allogeneic hematopoietic cell transplant.

Note on this clone: Genes and germline come from the mouse. The DNA ends 1 residue before the CDR3 does, and the rest of the CDR3 is filled in from the germline J gene. The rearrangement links TRBV13-2 to TRBJ1-1; unclear D gene. Germline CDR1 NNHNN, CDR2 SYGAGS (reference sequence). Trimming stripped 0 bases from V and 6 bases from J, with 6 bases between. The CDR3 totals 12 residues. The chain's CDR3 is CASGDGGAEVFF. The CDR3 DNA, read in part, is TGTGCCAGCGGTGATGGGGGAGCAGAAGTCTTC.

Notes on this clone: The gene names given are mouse names. With the read ending 1 residue before the CDR3 end, the germline J gene is used to fill in that end. The V and J genes are TRBV19 and TRBJ2-4; TRBD2 aligns across 12 bases. Germline CDR1 and CDR2: FNHDT and SITEND (reference sequence). V shed 4 bases and J 7 bases; nucleotides not matched to a gene: 7. This CDR3 is 15 amino acids long. The part of the CDR3 DNA that was read is TGTGCCAGCAGTTCAAGACTGGGGGGGCGCGACACCTTGTAC. It specifies CASSSRLGGRDTLY. The CDR3 reads in full as CASSSRLGGRDTLYF.

With respect to this clone: Mouse germline and gene names are used. CDR3 DNA, as far as it was read: TGTGCCAGCAGCCGTACAACTAGTCAAAACACCTTGTAC. Amino acids: CASSRTTSQNTLY. The complete CDR3 protein is CASSRTTSQNTLYF. The chain combines TRBV26 with TRBJ2-4; D remains unclear. The read terminates 1 residue ahead of where the CDR3 ends, so the germline J gene completes it. Germline loops: CDR1 KGHPV, CDR2 FQNQEV (reference sequence). The CDR3 covers 14 residues. The V end was cut by 6 bases, the J end by 0 bases, with 10 bases between.

This clone occurred a few times. Gene names denote mouse genes. Read coverage stops 1 residue before the CDR3 terminus; the germline J gene supplies the remainder. The chain uses TRBV1 and TRBJ2-7; 7 bases agree with TRBD2. Germline V gives CDR1 NSQYPW, CDR2 LRSPGD (reference sequence). CDR3 length: 14 residues. The V gene end was trimmed by 4 bases and the J gene end by 0 bases; junction bases not matched to a gene: 3. The CDR3 loop is CTCSVWGSSYEQYF. CDR3 bases read: TGCACCTGCAGTGTCTGGGGGAGCTCCTATGAACAGTAC.

This clone turned up a few times. Here the gene names and germline are mouse. The CDR3 end is not reached by the read, which stops 1 residue before it; the germline J gene fills it in. The chain has TRBV5 and TRBJ1-1; D is unclear. This CDR3 is 12 amino acids long. Germline CDR1 LGHNA, CDR2 YNLKQL (reference sequence). V lost 2 bases to trimming and J lost 5 bases, with 6 bases between them. The covered CDR3 bases are TGTGCCAGCAGCCAAACAGAAACAGAAGTCTTC. This encodes CASSQTETEVF. The full-length CDR3 reads as CASSQTETEVFF.

This clone occurred a few times. Each gene name is a mouse one. The CDR3 is cut off 1 residue early in the read; its end comes from the germline J gene. This chain uses TRBV13-3 with TRBJ2-7; 7 nucleotides line up with TRBD1. Germline V gives CDR1 NNHDY, CDR2 SYVADS. J was trimmed by 4 bases and V by 5 bases; bases with no gene match: 6. The CDR3 runs 13 residues. The CDR3 reads CASSAGTDYEQYF. The CDR3 DNA, read in part, is TGTGCCAGCAGCGCCGGGACAGATTATGAACAGTAC.

Concerning this clone itself: The gene names given are mouse names. The CDR3 extends 1 residue past the end of the read, so its final part is completed from the germline J gene. The gene calls are TRBV13-3 and TRBJ2-3; the match to TRBD2 covers 8 bases. With 2 bases clipped from V and 2 bases from J, the junction kept 1 base outside the gene matches. This CDR3 contains 14 residues. Germline CDR1 and CDR2: NNHDY and SYVADS. CDR3 sequence reads: CASSDWGAAETLYF. CDR3 bases read: TGTGCCAGCAGTGACTGGGGGGCTGCAGAAACGCTGTAT.

Comment on this clone: Genes here carry mouse names. From the germline J gene comes the end of the CDR3, since the read stops 1 residue before it. The rearrangement links TRBV13-1 to TRBJ2-7; D unresolved. Germline V gene lookup returns CDR1 NSHNY and CDR2 SYGAGN. The V end was cut by 4 bases, the J end by 3 bases, with 8 bases between. This CDR3 is 12 amino acids long. Incomplete CDR3 DNA: TGTGCCAGCAGTCTGCGCAACTATGAACAGTAC. Translating it yields CASSLRNYEQY. The full-length CDR3 reads as CASSLRNYEQYF.

About this clone: The genes are named according to mouse. With the read ending 1 residue before the CDR3 end, the germline J gene is used to fill in that end. The J gene is TRBJ1-6, the V gene TRBV16, with unresolved D. TRBJ1-6 is an ORF for which the function is uncertain. The CDR3 has 14 residues. Germline CDR1 reads SGHSA; CDR2 reads FRNQAP. With 1 base removed from V and 5 bases from J, the gap between germline ends came to 6 bases. CDR3 protein: CASSLGADNSPLYF. Partial CDR3 DNA: TGTGCAAGCAGCTTAGGAGCAGATAATTCGCCCCTCTAC.

Comment on this clone: Mouse gene names apply. The read falls 1 residue short of the CDR3 end, and the missing part is taken from the germline J gene. V and J are TRBV5 and TRBJ2-5; possible D gene TRBD1, 6 bases. The CDR3 runs to 13 residues. CDR1 and CDR2 (germline): LGHNA, YNLKQL (reference sequence). Trimming took 4 bases from V and 6 from J, leaving 11 bases between them. The part of the CDR3 DNA that was read is TGTGCCAGCAGCCCCACAGGGCAGGACACCCAGTAC. Translating gives CASSPTGQDTQY. Given in full, the CDR3 is CASSPTGQDTQYF.

Note on this clone: Germline and genes here are mouse. The CDR3 end falls 1 residue outside the read, so it is completed with the germline J gene. The rearrangement links TRBV29 to TRBJ2-1, with no clear D. This CDR3 has 12 residues. The V gene's germline CDR1 is MSHET and CDR2 SYDVDS. The V gene lost 5 bases and the J gene lost 7 bases, with 9 bases spanning the gap. CDR3 bases read: TGTGCTAGCAGTCTCCGGTTGGCTGAGCAGTTC. Translation gives CASSLRLAEQF. The whole CDR3 sequence is CASSLRLAEQFF.

As to this clone: Gene names and germline refer to mouse. The read comes to an end 1 residue before the CDR3 does, leaving the germline J gene to fill in the end. The chain combines TRBV24 with TRBJ2-5; 14 bases line up with TRBD2. The CDR3 loop spans 15 amino acids. The V and J ends lost 6 bases and 6 bases, in that order; junction bases with no gene match: 5. Germline V gene data show CDR1 as KGHTA and CDR2 as FRNEEI. CDR3 DNA (partial): TGTGCCAGCAGCCGGGACTGGGGGGGCCGGGACACCCAGTAC. The encoded protein is CASSRDWGGRDTQY. The CDR3 reads in full as CASSRDWGGRDTQYF.

Comment on this clone: Gene names denote mouse genes. The read terminates 1 residue ahead of where the CDR3 ends, so the germline J gene completes it. The V call is TRBV13-2, the J call TRBJ2-5; a possible D gene is TRBD2 (7 bases). The CDR3 extends over 14 amino acids. V gave up 1 base and J gave up 6 bases, with 12 bases separating them. The V gene's germline CDR1 is NNHNN and CDR2 SYGAGS (reference sequence). The CDR3 here is CASGDRLGADTQYF. The CDR3 DNA, read in part, is TGTGCCAGCGGTGATCGGCTGGGGGCGGACACCCAGTAC.

Of note for this clone: These gene names are mouse names. The read falls 1 residue short of the CDR3 end, and the missing part is taken from the germline J gene. This chain connects TRBV3 to TRBJ1-1; D uncertain. Looked up from germline, CDR1 is SNHLY and CDR2 is FYNGKV (reference sequence). The CDR3 contains 14 residues. Trimming left V 5 bases short and J 0 bases short, with 10 bases between. Incomplete CDR3 DNA: TGTGCCAGCAGCGGCAGGCCTGCAAACACAGAAGTCTTC. This gives the protein CASSGRPANTEVF. The whole CDR3 sequence reads CASSGRPANTEVFF.

Concerning this clone itself: The gene symbols are mouse symbols. Read data end 1 residue before the CDR3 end; the end is taken from the germline J gene. The chain links TRBV5 to TRBJ1-3; TRBD1 aligns across 8 bases. Germline CDR1 is LGHNA and CDR2 is YNLKQL (reference sequence). V was clipped by 4 bases and J by 2 bases; unmatched bases: 4. The CDR3 runs 15 residues. CDR3 loop: CASSPSRGPGNTLYF. The sequenced CDR3 bases are TGTGCCAGCAGCCCCTCCAGGGGGCCTGGAAATACGCTCTAT.

In regard to this clone: The germline and genes are mouse ones. The read ends 1 residue shy of where the CDR3 ends; the end is completed using the germline J gene. The V call is TRBV12-1, the J call TRBJ1-2; D ambiguous. Trimming cost V 6 bases and J 0 bases, with 7 bases left between them. The germline gives CDR1 SGHSN, CDR2 HYEKVE. CDR3 length: 12 residues. The CDR3 sequence is CASVKTNSDYTF. CDR3 DNA, as far as it was read: TGTGCCAGCGTCAAGACAAACTCCGACTACACC. The whole variable domain, remainder taken from reference TRBV12-1 and TRBJ1-2, is DSGVVQSPRHIIKEKGGRSVLTCIPISGHSNVVWYQQTLGKELKFLIQHYEKVERDKGFLPSRFSVQQFDDYHSEMNMSALELEDSAMYFCASVKTNSDYTFGSGTRLLVI.